These 9 T cell receptor beta chains were sequenced from one sample in a study of T cell changes during pregnancy in multiple sclerosis. TCRdb's table, derived via immunoSEQ multiplex PCR, lists solely in-frame clones and lacks some. There are fewer than 40,000 clones in the sample; approximately 91% occur only once, and approximately 0.39% lies in the top ten. The starting material was CD4+ T cells from peripheral blood mononuclear cells, obtained in the second trimester of pregnancy. All receptors come from a female donor with multiple sclerosis, enrolled in a pregnancy study.

This clone was recorded only once. The V and J genes are TRBV21-1 and TRBJ1-5. TRBV21-1 is a known pseudogene. This CDR3 comprises 11 residues. CDR3 nucleotide sequence: TGTGCCAGTGGGAGGGGTCAGCCCCAGCATTTT. This encodes CASGRGQPQHF.

This chain uses TRBV9 with TRBJ1-2; D is possibly TRBD1 (6 bases). Looked up from germline, CDR1 is SGDLS and CDR2 is YYNGEE. V shed 4 bases and J shed 8 bases, with 30 bases lying between them. This CDR3 region has 18 residues. DNA for the CDR3: TGTGCCAGCAGCCCCCAGTCGGGACAAGGAAAATGGACGGGCGGCTACACCTTC. It codes for CASSPQSGQGKWTGGYTF.

The genes are TRBV18 and TRBJ2-1; TRBD2 aligns across 8 bases. This CDR3 contains 16 residues. V dropped 3 bases and J dropped 6; count of bases not matched to a gene: 10. The germline V gene has CDR1 KGHSH and CDR2 LQKENI. Here the CDR3 reads CASSPPGLGSGNEQFF. As DNA, the CDR3 is TGTGCCAGCTCACCCCCGGGACTAGGATCAGGCAATGAGCAGTTCTTC.

This clone was counted only a few times. The CDR3 here is CASSEGAGPLEAFF. CDR3 nucleotide sequence: TGTGCCAGTAGTGAAGGGGCAGGGCCGCTCGAAGCTTTCTTT. V usage is TRBV19 and J usage is TRBJ1-1, with D possibly matching TRBD1 (5 bases). Trimming took 5 bases from V and 8 from J, leaving 18 bases between them. Germline V gene lookup returns CDR1 LNHDA and CDR2 SQIVND (reference sequence). The CDR3 is made up of 14 amino acids.

V is TRBV27 and J is TRBJ1-4; the match to TRBD1 covers 8 bases. Trimming cost V 4 bases and J 8 bases; bases outside gene matches: 9. The CDR3 loop spans 15 amino acids. Germline V CDR1 and CDR2: MNHEY, SMNVEV (reference sequence). The CDR3 DNA is TGTGCCAGCAGTTCCCGGACAGGGAGTTACGAAAAACTGTTTTTT. This codes for CASSSRTGSYEKLFF.

This sequence joins TRBV29-1 and TRBJ2-7; 9 bases map to TRBD1. The CDR3 is made up of 12 amino acids. The germline CDR1 and CDR2 sequences are SQVTM and ANQGSEA. Losses at the gene ends were 7 bases for V and 1 base for J; bases not matched to a gene: 2. This CDR3 reads CSAGQGSYEQYF. The DNA for the CDR3 is TGCAGCGCGGGACAGGGTTCCTACGAGCAGTACTTC.

The CDR3 nucleotides read TGTGCCAGCAGTGATTCTCCGAGTGCTGGCTACACCTTC. Its protein product is CASSDSPSAGYTF. The rearrangement links TRBV2 to TRBJ1-2, with D hard to call. Trimming took 3 bases from V and 7 from J, leaving 12 bases between them. Germline lookup yields CDR1 SNHLY and CDR2 FYNNEI. The length of the CDR3 is 13 residues. Combining the CDR3 with reference TRBV2 and TRBJ1-2 gives the whole variable domain EPEVTQTPSHQVTQMGQEVILRCVPISNHLYFYWYRQILGQKVEFLVSFYNNEISEKSEIFDDQFSVERPDGSNFTLKIRSTKLEDSAMYFCASSDSPSAGYTFGSGTRLTVV.

The chain joins TRBV2 to TRBJ2-1, with TRBD1 as a possible D gene (6 bases). Deletions cut 6 bases from V and 10 bases from J, with 19 bases between. The CDR3 is 14 amino acids. CDR1 and CDR2 (germline): SNHLY, FYNNEI. The CDR3 protein is CASSKTGRAGEQFF. DNA of the CDR3: TGTGCCAGCAGCAAGACAGGCAGGGCAGGCGAGCAGTTCTTC. The full variable domain, with the rest looked up from reference TRBV2 and TRBJ2-1, is EPEVTQTPSHQVTQMGQEVILRCVPISNHLYFYWYRQILGQKVEFLVSFYNNEISEKSEIFDDQFSVERPDGSNFTLKIRSTKLEDSAMYFCASSKTGRAGEQFFGPGTRLTVL.

The chain links TRBV27 to TRBJ1-1, with TRBD1 matching over 9 bases. The CDR3 is made up of 20 amino acids. The germline CDR1 and CDR2 sequences are MNHEY and SMNVEV (reference sequence). V shed 6 bases, J shed 3 bases, and the junction held 23 bases outside the gene matches. The CDR3 region is CASRLTGTGQKEGKDTEAFF. The CDR3 DNA reads as TGTGCCAGCAGGTTAACCGGGACAGGGCAAAAAGAGGGAAAGGACACTGAAGCTTTCTTT.